Reported below is one T cell receptor (beta chain). Its target antigen remains unknown. Base qualities are not provided; no much larger clone lies one nucleotide away. The CDR3, from cysteine to phenylalanine, totals 15 residues. Solely the CDR3 DNA is kept, with 45 bases framed from the first base. The CDR1 and CDR2 encoded by the germline V gene (reference sequence) are WNHNN and SYGVQD. The sample belongs to a study of CDR3 diversity in severe acne (dated by TCRdb to between 2018 and 2021). Libraries were prepared through PCR. TCRdb records Illumina HiSeq 2000 as the sequencer. Through fastp at Q25 and MiXCR, TCRdb rebuilt clones from the public reads, retaining in-frame beta chains. Each record represents a unique CDR3 protein, reported with the most common genes and DNA among its rows. The sample profile shows over 85,000 distinct CDR3 sequences; roughly half of them were found once. In total, the top ten clones hold roughly 12% of the sample.

The sample was blood. The source of this sequence is a male donor with acne. The sequence joins TRBV10-1 to TRBJ2-5, with 10 junctional bases fitting TRBD1. The J call is doubtful: the DNA matches TRBJ2-7 better. The DNA is TGCGCCAGCAGTCCAGACAGGGGGCGCACCCACGAGCAGTACTTC. This translates into CASSPDRGRTHEQYF.